Below are 9 T cell receptor beta chains sequenced from a single sample in a study of control samples from healthy donors and cancer patients. Only in-frame clones appear in the TCRdb table, and some are missing; sequencing was by immunoSEQ multiplex PCR. This sample has some 120,000 clones; 85% to 95% occur once, and the top ten carry roughly 2.6%. Sequencing was done on a sample of blood. The source of these receptors is a man aged 30 to 39 in good health.

The genes are TRBV4-2 and TRBJ2-3; 11 bases fit TRBD2. The J segment lost 4 bases and the V segment lost 2 bases, leaving 8 bases of the junction unmatched. The CDR3 is 17 residues long. Per germline, CDR1 LGHNA and CDR2 YNFKEQ. Here the CDR3 DNA reads TGTGCCAGCAGCCAATCCCCCTTAGCGGGGGGGCCAGATACGCAGTATTTT. It codes for CASSQSPLAGGPDTQYF.

The chain employs TRBV9 and TRBJ1-3; no definite D call. CDR3 length: 13 residues. Trimming removed 2 bases at V and 0 bases at J, with 3 bases between. Germline lookup yields CDR1 SGDLS and CDR2 YYNGEE. The CDR3: CASSVLSGNTIYF. CDR3 nucleotides: TGTGCCAGCAGCGTGCTCTCTGGAAACACCATATATTTT.

The V and J genes are TRBV9 and TRBJ1-1; 11 positions agree with TRBD1. CDR3 size: 15 residues. CDR1 is SGDLS and CDR2 is YYNGEE in the germline V gene. The V segment lost 4 bases and the J segment 4 bases; nucleotides outside the gene matches: 6. CDR3 DNA sequence: TGTGCCAGCAGCCCTAGGACAGGGGGCACCACTGAAGCTTTCTTT. This gives the protein CASSPRTGGTTEAFF. Variable domain in full (rest from reference TRBV9 and TRBJ1-1): DSGVTQTPKHLITATGQRVTLRCSPRSGDLSVYWYQQSLDQGLQFLIQYYNGEERAKGNILERFSAQQFPDLHSELNLSSLELGDSALYFCASSPRTGGTTEAFFGQGTRLTVV.

The chain uses TRBV18 and TRBJ1-4, with a possible D match to TRBD1 (5 bases). Germline-derived CDR1 and CDR2 are KGHSH and LQKENI. The V end was cut by 4 bases, the J end by 0 bases, with 9 bases between. The CDR3 has 15 amino acids. The CDR3 region has the DNA TGTGCCAGCTCACGGGACGTCGCAACTAATGAAAAACTGTTTTTT. It is translated as CASSRDVATNEKLFF. The full variable domain, with the rest looked up from reference TRBV18 and TRBJ1-4, is NAGVMQNPRHLVRRRGQEARLRCSPMKGHSHVYWYRQLPEEGLKFMVYLQKENIIDESGMPKERFSAEFPKEGPSILRIQQVVRGDSAAYFCASSRDVATNEKLFFGSGTQLSVL.

CDR3 DNA sequence: TGTGCCAGCAGCTTAGGGGGAGGTAGGGGAGAGACCCAGTACTTC. Its translation: CASSLGGGRGETQYF. This chain connects TRBV7-6 to TRBJ2-5, with D possibly matching TRBD2 (6 bases). Germline CDR1 SGHVS, CDR2 FNYEAQ. The CDR3 length is 15 residues. The V end lost 1 base, the J end lost 4 bases, and 13 bases lay between the germline ends. Full variable domain (rest looked up from reference TRBV7-6 and TRBJ2-5): GAGVSQSPRYKVTKRGQDVALRCDPISGHVSLYWYRQALGQGPEFLTYFNYEAQQDKSGLPNDRFSAERPEGSISTLTIQRTEQRDSAMYRCASSLGGGRGETQYFGPGTRLLVL.

The rearrangement links TRBV7-8 to TRBJ2-7; D unresolved. The germline CDR1 and CDR2 sequences are SGHVS and FQNEAQ. The germline V and J ends were trimmed by 5 bases and 4 bases, with 6 bases remaining between them. The CDR3 contains 11 residues. CDR3 loop: CASSLQYEQYF. In DNA form, the CDR3 reads TGTGCCAGCAGCCTCCAATACGAGCAGTACTTC.

This rearrangement joins TRBV5-1 to TRBJ1-3, with D possibly matching TRBD1 (6 bases). Germline loops: CDR1 SGHRS, CDR2 YFSETQ. V lost 1 base and J lost 2, with 7 bases in between. This CDR3 is built from 14 residues. CDR3 in DNA: TGCGCCAGCAGCTTGACAGGGACTGGAAACACCATATATTTT. This codes for CASSLTGTGNTIYF.

This clone occurred once. The chain uses TRBV7-2 and TRBJ2-4; TRBD2 agrees at 12 bases. The CDR3 sequence is 18 residues long. The germline CDR1 and CDR2 sequences are SGHTA and FQGNSA. The trim removed 4 bases at V and 3 bases at J, leaving 10 bases unmatched. The CDR3 sequence is CASSSRTSGNTDKNIQYF. Written as DNA, the CDR3 is TGTGCCAGCAGCTCGCGGACTAGCGGGAACACAGACAAAAACATTCAGTACTTC.

This clone occurred many times. The genes are TRBV7-4 and TRBJ1-6; TRBD1 matches 7 bases. Germline assignment: CDR1 SGHVT and CDR2 SQSDAQ. After removal of 5 bases from V and 5 bases from J, the junction contained 6 bases not matched to a gene. The CDR3 consists of 15 residues. The CDR3 spells CASSRGQFHNSPLHF. The CDR3 nucleotides are TGTGCCAGCAGCCGGGGACAGTTCCATAATTCACCCCTCCACTTT.